One sample yielded the 20 T cell receptor beta chains listed below, sequenced in a study of graft-versus-host responses after intestinal transplantation. Sequenced by immunoSEQ multiplex PCR; TCRdb stores in-frame clones only, minus some. This sample has some 4,400 clones, with roughly 24% found just once. The sample was alloreactive CD4+ T cells from a mixed lymphocyte reaction culture, taken before intestinal transplant. The subset was: CFSE-low proliferating T cells sorted from approximately 6-day pre-transplant mixed lymphocyte reaction (GvH or HvG direction). These receptors all come from a human patient who received an intestinal transplant.

About this clone itself: A much larger clone differs from this one at a single base, so this may be a read error. V is TRBV30 and J is TRBJ2-3; 7 bases align to TRBD2. J was trimmed by 2 bases and V by 1 base; bases with no gene match: 6. CDR3 length equals 15 residues. Germline lookup yields CDR1 GTSNPN and CDR2 SVGIG (reference sequence). The CDR3 here is CAWSGWGGYTDTQYF. CDR3 DNA sequence: TGTGCCTGGAGTGGATGGGGGGGATACACAGATACGCAGTATTTT.

This clone is labeled large. CDR3 DNA: TGTGCCAGCTCGGGTCGGGTTAACTATGGCTACACCTTC. Translation gives CASSGRVNYGYTF. The chain joins TRBV2 to TRBJ1-2; D unclear. Germline lookup yields CDR1 SNHLY and CDR2 FYNNEI. The V gene lost 8 bases and the J gene lost 1 base, with 11 bases spanning the gap. CDR3 length: 13 amino acids.

This clone has more than one count but fewer than ten. This chain joins TRBV6-1 and TRBJ2-7; D call uncertain. Germline CDR1 reads MNHNS; CDR2 reads SASEGT. V was trimmed by 0 bases and J by 10 bases, leaving 13 bases between them. The CDR3 loop spans 13 amino acids. The DNA of the CDR3 is TGTGCCAGCAGTGAAGCACTCAGGCCAACACAGTACTTC. The encoded protein is CASSEALRPTQYF.

The chain carries TRBV10-1 and TRBJ1-2; D gene unclear. The V gene lost 5 bases and the J gene lost 2 bases, with 21 bases spanning the gap. The CDR3 length is 17 residues. The germline gives CDR1 WNHNN, CDR2 SYGVQD (reference sequence). CDR3 residues: CASSHRIRSRKNYGYTF. CDR3 sequence (DNA): TGCGCCAGCAGTCATCGTATAAGATCGCGAAAGAACTATGGCTACACCTTC.

This clone was seen more than once but under ten times. An end of the junction does not agree with germline; a read error may underlie this. This CDR3 is also generated by other DNA sequences in the sample. This rearrangement joins TRBV29-1 to TRBJ1-2; maybe TRBD1 (5 bases). The CDR3 loop spans 16 amino acids. The germline V gene has CDR1 SQVTM and CDR2 ANQGSEA. Here the CDR3 reads CSVEGVPGTVNYGYTF. As DNA, the CDR3 is TGCAGCGTGGAAGGGGTCCCCGGGACGGTTAACTATGGCTACACCTTC.

The table lists this clone with a few counts. Relative to the germline gene, one junction end is altered; a read error may explain this. The CDR3: CASGPSGLAFHNEQFF. For the CDR3, the DNA is TGTGCCAGCGGGCCTTCGGGACTAGCTTTCCACAATGAGCAGTTCTTC. The chain combines TRBV4-1 with TRBJ2-1; 9 positions match TRBD2. Per germline, CDR1 MGHRA and CDR2 YSYEKL. CDR3 length equals 16 residues.

The chain has TRBV29-1 and TRBJ1-4; D remains ambiguous. Trimming removed 4 bases at V and 2 bases at J, with 14 bases between. This CDR3 contains 15 residues. Per the germline V gene, CDR1 is SQVTM and CDR2 is ANQGSEA. CDR3: CSVGTGKATNEKLFF. CDR3 sequence (DNA): TGCAGCGTTGGTACGGGGAAGGCTACTAATGAAAAACTGTTTTTT.

The chain joins TRBV6-5 to TRBJ2-1, with 8 bases fitting TRBD2. The CDR3 has 15 amino acids. Germline assignment: CDR1 MNHEY and CDR2 SVGAGI. J was trimmed by 8 bases and V by 2 bases; bases with no gene match: 8. CDR3 protein: CASSYPPGLGHEQFF. Written as DNA, the CDR3 is TGTGCCAGCAGTTACCCTCCGGGACTAGGCCATGAGCAGTTCTTC.

The V and J genes are TRBV19 and TRBJ2-7, with D uncertain. Trimming took 4 bases from V and 0 from J, leaving 7 bases between them. This CDR3 comprises 13 residues. The germline V gene encodes CDR1 LNHDA and CDR2 SQIVND (reference sequence). The CDR3 is CASSSGNSYEQYF. The CDR3 DNA reads TGTGCCAGTAGTAGCGGAAACTCCTACGAGCAGTACTTC.

Points on this clone: In the same sample, other DNA sequences code for this CDR3. The V and J genes are TRBV7-8 and TRBJ2-6, with D possibly matching TRBD1 (6 bases). The CDR3 runs 17 residues. Per germline, CDR1 SGHVS and CDR2 FQNEAQ. V was clipped by 5 bases and J by 0 bases, with 14 bases between them. The CDR3 here is CASSPRDTLSGANVLTF. The CDR3 bases are TGTGCCAGCAGCCCCCGGGACACCCTCTCTGGGGCCAACGTCCTGACTTTC.

This clone was detected a few times. The genes are TRBV6-9 and TRBJ1-2, with D tentatively TRBD1 (5 bases). Germline CDR1 is MNHGY and CDR2 is SVAAGI. V lost 9 bases and J lost 7, with 15 bases in between. The CDR3 is made up of 12 amino acids. CDR3 nucleotides: TGTGCCAGTTCACCCCGGACATCTGGCTACACCTTC. Translated: CASSPRTSGYTF.

The sample holds a few counts of this clone. The chain is built from TRBV29-1 and TRBJ1-2, with a tentative D call TRBD1 (6 bases). Germline lookup yields CDR1 SQVTM and CDR2 ANQGSEA. V shed 4 bases and J shed 0 bases, with 9 bases lying between them. The CDR3 spans 13 residues. CDR3 region: CSVGQAANYGYTF. As DNA, the CDR3 is TGCAGCGTTGGACAGGCCGCTAACTATGGCTACACCTTC.

Judged by abundance, this clone is medium-sized. CDR3 in amino acids: CASSGQGGDTQYF. DNA for the CDR3: TGTGCCAGCAGTGGACAGGGGGGAGATACGCAGTATTTT. The chain carries TRBV6-4 and TRBJ2-3; TRBD1 aligns across 9 bases. Germline values: CDR1 MRHNA, CDR2 SNTAGT. This CDR3 spans 13 amino acids. Unmatched junction bases numbered 1, after V lost 4 bases and J lost 5 bases.

The rearrangement uses TRBV4-2 and TRBJ1-5, with a tentative D call TRBD1 (6 bases). CDR3 size: 16 residues. The V end was cut by 0 bases, the J end by 11 bases, with 20 bases between. Per the germline V gene, CDR1 is LGHNA and CDR2 is YNFKEQ. This CDR3 reads CASSQERSSQGPAQHF. The CDR3 nucleotides read TGTGCCAGCAGCCAAGAGCGGTCCTCACAGGGACCAGCCCAGCATTTT.

This clone was found a few times. The chain uses TRBV28 and TRBJ1-1; D not certain. The CDR3 runs 11 residues. CDR1 is MDHEN and CDR2 is SYDVKM in the germline V gene. Trimming pared 8 bases from V and 5 bases from J, leaving 9 bases between. The CDR3 reads CASPPVTEAFF. In nucleotides, the CDR3 is TGTGCCAGCCCTCCGGTGACTGAAGCTTTCTTT.

By share, this clone ranks as large. The rearrangement links TRBV19 to TRBJ1-1; 8 bases are a match to TRBD1. The V and J ends lost 10 bases and 5 bases, in that order; junction bases with no gene match: 12. This CDR3 spans 14 amino acids. Per germline, CDR1 LNHDA and CDR2 SQIVND (reference sequence). CDR3 bases: TGTGCCACCATGACAGGGGCTCTGGAGACTGAAGCTTTCTTT. It yields the protein CATMTGALETEAFF.

The chain uses TRBV7-3 and TRBJ2-7; the D gene is possibly TRBD1 (6 bases). The germline V gene has CDR1 SGHTA and CDR2 FQGTGA. V lost 2 bases and J 2 bases, leaving 10 bases between the germline ends. This CDR3 spans 14 amino acids. DNA of the CDR3: TGTGCCAGCAGCTTAGTGTGGGGGCCCTACGAGCAGTACTTC. Protein product: CASSLVWGPYEQYF.

This clone counts as medium-sized (0.01 to 0.1%). V gene TRBV6-1 combines with J gene TRBJ2-5; D may match TRBD1 or TRBD2 (5 bases each). The CDR3 consists of 14 residues. Looked up from germline, CDR1 is MNHNS and CDR2 is SASEGT. V lost 2 bases and J 5 bases, leaving 12 bases between the germline ends. Written as DNA, the CDR3 is TGTGCCAGCAGTGAATACAGGAGGCGGGAGACCCAGTACTTC. It encodes CASSEYRRRETQYF.

Concerning this clone itself: A much larger clone lies one base from this, so it may be a read error. This chain connects TRBV28 to TRBJ1-5; D is perhaps TRBD1 (5 bases). Trimming removed 3 bases at V and 3 bases at J, with 12 bases between. Germline V gene sequence: CDR1 MDHEN, CDR2 SYDVKM. The CDR3 is 15 residues long. This CDR3 reads CASSLDTWYNQPQHF. CDR3 nucleotide sequence: TGTGCCAGCAGTTTGGACACCTGGTACAATCAGCCCCAGCATTTT.

The chain links TRBV7-3 to TRBJ2-2; TRBD2 aligns across 12 bases. The CDR3 covers 20 residues. Germline values: CDR1 SGHTA, CDR2 FQGTGA. The J segment lost 1 base and the V segment lost 4 bases, leaving 13 bases of the junction unmatched. The CDR3 DNA reads as TGTGCCAGCAGCTATGACAGGGAGTGGACTAGCGGGATGAACACCGGGGAGCTGTTTTTT. Protein sequence: CASSYDREWTSGMNTGELFF.